These T cell receptor beta chains were read from a single sample in a study of shared clonotypes between healthy human individuals. Assay used: immunoSEQ multiplex PCR; TCRdb lists only in-frame clones, some missing. The top ten clones hold around an eighth of a sample with fewer than 550,000 clones, roughly 85% of them seen once. Sequenced: PBMCs. Receptors were obtained from a woman between 40 and 50 years old in good health. Some clones in this sample may be carry-over from other donors' samples. CDR3s include the opening cysteine and the closing phenylalanine or tryptophan. The D gene is left open where the match is weak. Where a row states a size, it is once, few, many or the class of an expanded clone; other rows omit it.

len: 16
v_gene: TRBV30
d_gene: .
j_gene: TRBJ2-3
abundance: .
CDR3aa: CAWSVEALPSTDTQYF
CDR3nt: TGTGCCTGGAGTGTAGAGGCCCTTCCGTCCACAGATACGCAGTATTTT

len: 14
v_gene: TRBV6-5
d_gene: .
j_gene: TRBJ2-3
abundance: .
CDR3aa: CASKKGTSTDTQYF
CDR3nt: TGTGCCAGCAAGAAGGGGACTAGCACAGATACGCAGTATTTT

len: 14
v_gene: TRBV6-1
d_gene: TRBD1
j_gene: TRBJ2-7
abundance: .
CDR3aa: CASNSGTGRHEQYF
CDR3nt: TGTGCCAGCAATTCCGGGACAGGTCGACACGAGCAGTACTTC

len: 16
v_gene: TRBV28
d_gene: TRBD2
j_gene: TRBJ2-1
abundance: once
CDR3aa: CASSLTGVWGGNEQFF
CDR3nt: TGTGCCAGCAGTCTCACGGGTGTCTGGGGAGGGAATGAGCAGTTCTTC

len: 15
v_gene: TRBV2
d_gene: TRBD1
j_gene: TRBJ2-3
abundance: .
CDR3aa: CASSAGQGRTDTQYF
CDR3nt: TGTGCCAGCAGTGCTGGACAGGGACGCACAGATACGCAGTATTTT

len: 16
v_gene: TRBV18
d_gene: .
j_gene: TRBJ1-4
abundance: once
CDR3aa: CASSQGRVATNEKLFF
CDR3nt: TGTGCCAGCTCACAGGGCAGGGTGGCAACTAATGAAAAACTGTTTTTT

len: 15
v_gene: TRBV19
d_gene: .
j_gene: TRBJ2-2
abundance: .
CDR3aa: CASSPGATNTGELFF
CDR3nt: TGTGCCAGTAGCCCAGGGGCGACGAACACCGGGGAGCTGTTTTTT

len: 16
v_gene: TRBV19
d_gene: .
j_gene: TRBJ1-5
abundance: .
CDR3aa: CASSISGRGGNQPQHF
CDR3nt: TGTGCCAGTAGTATTTCGGGACGAGGGGGGAATCAGCCCCAGCATTTT

len: 15
v_gene: TRBV4-1
d_gene: .
j_gene: TRBJ2-7
abundance: .
CDR3aa: CASSQDFRGSYEQYF
CDR3nt: TGCGCCAGCAGCCAAGACTTCAGGGGATCCTACGAGCAGTACTTC

len: 15
v_gene: TRBV9
d_gene: .
j_gene: TRBJ2-7
abundance: .
CDR3aa: CASAPGADSFYEQYF
CDR3nt: TGTGCCAGCGCCCCCGGGGCGGACTCCTTTTACGAGCAGTACTTC

len: 13
v_gene: TRBV18
d_gene: .
j_gene: TRBJ2-5
abundance: .
CDR3aa: CASSPPAPGTQYF
CDR3nt: TGTGCCAGCTCACCACCGGCGCCCGGGACCCAGTACTTC

len: 16
v_gene: TRBV11-2
d_gene: .
j_gene: TRBJ1-3
abundance: .
CDR3aa: CASSLERGGVGNTIYF
CDR3nt: TGTGCCAGCAGCTTAGAACGGGGGGGAGTCGGAAACACCATATATTTT

len: 15
v_gene: TRBV19
d_gene: .
j_gene: TRBJ1-2
abundance: .
CDR3aa: CASSIDHEGNYGYTF
CDR3nt: TGTGCCAGTAGTATAGATCATGAGGGGAACTATGGCTACACCTTC

len: 13
v_gene: TRBV30
d_gene: .
j_gene: TRBJ1-1
abundance: .
CDR3aa: CAWSVSRNTEAFF
CDR3nt: TGTGCCTGGAGTGTATCACGGAACACTGAAGCTTTCTTT

len: 12
v_gene: TRBV10-2
d_gene: .
j_gene: TRBJ2-5
abundance: .
CDR3aa: CASRTGLETQYF
CDR3nt: TGCGCCAGCAGAACAGGTTTAGAGACCCAGTACTTC

len: 16
v_gene: TRBV14
d_gene: .
j_gene: TRBJ1-3
abundance: medium-sized
CDR3aa: CASSQELQSSGNTIYF
CDR3nt: TGTGCCAGCAGCCAAGAATTGCAGAGCTCTGGAAACACCATATATTTT

len: 14
v_gene: TRBV5-1
d_gene: .
j_gene: TRBJ1-3
abundance: .
CDR3aa: CASSLVAEGNTIYF
CDR3nt: TGCGCCAGCAGCTTGGTGGCAGAAGGAAACACCATATATTTT

len: 17
v_gene: TRBV7-6
d_gene: TRBD2
j_gene: TRBJ2-2
abundance: few
CDR3aa: CASSLGTSGSFTGELFF
CDR3nt: TGTGCCAGCAGCTTAGGTACTAGCGGGAGTTTTACCGGGGAGCTGTTTTTT

len: 12
v_gene: TRBV2
d_gene: .
j_gene: TRBJ2-2
abundance: .
CDR3aa: CASSETPRWLFF
CDR3nt: TGTGCCAGCAGTGAGACCCCGCGGTGGCTGTTTTTT

len: 12
v_gene: TRBV29-1
d_gene: .
j_gene: TRBJ2-4
abundance: .
CDR3aa: CSVGQAENIQYF
CDR3nt: TGCAGCGTTGGACAGGCGGAAAACATTCAGTACTTC

len: 13
v_gene: TRBV5-6
d_gene: .
j_gene: TRBJ1-5
abundance: many
CDR3aa: CASSLGLHQPQHF
CDR3nt: TGTGCCAGCAGCTTGGGTCTACATCAGCCCCAGCATTTT

len: 14
v_gene: TRBV5-1
d_gene: TRBD2
j_gene: TRBJ2-4
abundance: .
CDR3aa: CASSLAQGGNIQYF
CDR3nt: TGCGCCAGCAGCTTGGCCCAGGGAGGGAACATTCAGTACTTC

len: 16
v_gene: TRBV6-1
d_gene: TRBD2
j_gene: TRBJ2-7
abundance: .
CDR3aa: CASSGGLAGVSYEQYF
CDR3nt: TGTGCCAGCAGTGGGGGGCTAGCGGGAGTCTCCTACGAGCAGTACTTC

len: 13
v_gene: TRBV4-2
d_gene: TRBD1
j_gene: TRBJ1-5
abundance: .
CDR3aa: CASGRGTHQPQHF
CDR3nt: TGTGCCAGCGGCAGGGGGACTCATCAGCCCCAGCATTTT

len: 16
v_gene: TRBV4-3
d_gene: .
j_gene: TRBJ2-2
abundance: .
CDR3aa: CASIQEAGPNTGELFF
CDR3nt: TGCGCCAGCATCCAAGAGGCGGGCCCGAACACCGGGGAGCTGTTTTTT

len: 15
v_gene: TRBV10-3
d_gene: .
j_gene: TRBJ2-2
abundance: .
CDR3aa: CAISIPGRSTGELFF
CDR3nt: TGTGCCATCAGCATACCGGGACGCTCCACCGGGGAGCTGTTTTTT

len: 13
v_gene: TRBV29-1
d_gene: TRBD1
j_gene: TRBJ2-3
abundance: .
CDR3aa: CSGSTGAADTQYF
CDR3nt: TGCAGCGGATCGACAGGGGCAGCAGATACGCAGTATTTT

len: 13
v_gene: TRBV28
d_gene: .
j_gene: TRBJ2-7
abundance: once
CDR3aa: CASTAGQPSEQYF
CDR3nt: TGTGCCAGCACCGCGGGACAGCCTAGCGAGCAGTACTTC

len: 15
v_gene: TRBV11-1
d_gene: TRBD1
j_gene: TRBJ2-2
abundance: .
CDR3aa: CASSARTGETGELFF
CDR3nt: TGTGCCAGCAGCGCCAGGACAGGGGAGACCGGGGAGCTGTTTTTT

len: 16
v_gene: TRBV5-1
d_gene: .
j_gene: TRBJ1-3
abundance: .
CDR3aa: CASSLGLGERGDTIYF
CDR3nt: TGCGCCAGCAGCTTGGGTTTGGGGGAGCGCGGAGACACCATATATTTT

len: 16
v_gene: TRBV18
d_gene: TRBD2
j_gene: TRBJ2-7
abundance: .
CDR3aa: CASSPPGLAGGDEQYF
CDR3nt: TGTGCCAGCTCACCACCGGGACTAGCGGGAGGAGACGAGCAGTACTTC

len: 17
v_gene: TRBV12-1
d_gene: .
j_gene: TRBJ2-7
abundance: .
CDR3aa: CASTPHLGQGPSYEQYF
CDR3nt: TGTGCCAGCACCCCTCACCTGGGACAGGGTCCTTCCTACGAGCAGTACTTC

len: 14
v_gene: TRBV5-1
d_gene: .
j_gene: TRBJ2-5
abundance: .
CDR3aa: CASSLKLARETQYF
CDR3nt: TGCGCCAGCAGCTTGAAACTAGCACGGGAGACCCAGTACTTC

len: 14
v_gene: TRBV5-4
d_gene: .
j_gene: TRBJ1-2
abundance: .
CDR3aa: CASSVPDRGYGYTF
CDR3nt: TGTGCCAGCAGCGTACCGGACCGGGGCTATGGCTACACCTTC

len: 16
v_gene: TRBV7-8
d_gene: .
j_gene: TRBJ1-1
abundance: many
CDR3aa: CASSLDRVGWNTEAFF
CDR3nt: TGTGCCAGCAGCTTGGACCGGGTTGGGTGGAACACTGAAGCTTTCTTT

len: 16
v_gene: TRBV9
d_gene: TRBD2
j_gene: TRBJ2-1
abundance: .
CDR3aa: CASSVASGTSYNEQFF
CDR3nt: TGTGCCAGCAGCGTAGCTAGCGGGACCTCCTACAATGAGCAGTTCTTC

len: 14
v_gene: TRBV27
d_gene: .
j_gene: TRBJ2-1
abundance: .
CDR3aa: CASRGAGTNNEQFF
CDR3nt: TGTGCCAGCAGGGGGGCCGGGACCAACAATGAGCAGTTCTTC

len: 16
v_gene: TRBV5-6
d_gene: TRBD2
j_gene: TRBJ2-7
abundance: once
CDR3aa: CASSLAGGTSIHEQYF
CDR3nt: TGTGCCAGCAGCTTGGCCGGGGGGACTAGCATCCACGAGCAGTACTTC

len: 13
v_gene: TRBV25-1
d_gene: .
j_gene: TRBJ2-1
abundance: few
CDR3aa: CASRRTSSNEQFF
CDR3nt: TGTGCCAGCAGGAGGACCTCGAGCAATGAGCAGTTCTTC

len: 16
v_gene: TRBV5-6
d_gene: TRBD2
j_gene: TRBJ2-6
abundance: .
CDR3aa: CASRRVAGAGANVLTF
CDR3nt: TGTGCCAGCAGGAGGGTGGCGGGGGCTGGGGCCAACGTCCTGACTTTC

len: 15
v_gene: TRBV27
d_gene: .
j_gene: TRBJ1-5
abundance: once
CDR3aa: CASSPSQGRNQPQHF
CDR3nt: TGTGCCAGCAGCCCTTCACAGGGAAGGAATCAGCCCCAGCATTTT

len: 17
v_gene: TRBV7-9
d_gene: TRBD2
j_gene: TRBJ2-3
abundance: .
CDR3aa: CASSPLAAQPRTDTQYF
CDR3nt: TGTGCCAGCAGCCCCCTAGCGGCCCAACCAAGGACAGATACGCAGTATTTT

len: 16
v_gene: TRBV9
d_gene: TRBD2
j_gene: TRBJ2-3
abundance: .
CDR3aa: CASSGLAGQITDTQYF
CDR3nt: TGTGCCAGCAGCGGACTAGCGGGACAAATCACAGATACGCAGTATTTT

len: 15
v_gene: TRBV7-3
d_gene: TRBD1
j_gene: TRBJ2-3
abundance: .
CDR3aa: CASSKTGQGQGTQYF
CDR3nt: TGTGCCAGCAGCAAAACAGGACAGGGCCAAGGGACGCAGTATTTT

len: 14
v_gene: TRBV9
d_gene: .
j_gene: TRBJ1-1
abundance: .
CDR3aa: CASSPLQGATEAFF
CDR3nt: TGTGCCAGCAGCCCGTTACAGGGAGCCACTGAAGCTTTCTTT

len: 16
v_gene: TRBV4-3
d_gene: TRBD1
j_gene: TRBJ2-3
abundance: .
CDR3aa: CASSQSRRGRTDTQYF
CDR3nt: TGCGCCAGCAGCCAATCGCGCAGGGGGCGAACAGATACGCAGTATTTT

len: 13
v_gene: TRBV5-1
d_gene: .
j_gene: TRBJ2-7
abundance: .
CDR3aa: CASSWEETYEQYF
CDR3nt: TGCGCCAGCAGCTGGGAGGAGACCTACGAGCAGTACTTC

len: 15
v_gene: TRBV5-1
d_gene: TRBD2
j_gene: TRBJ2-4
abundance: .
CDR3aa: CASSLDRGGENIQYF
CDR3nt: TGCGCCAGCAGCTTGGACCGGGGAGGGGAGAACATTCAGTACTTC

len: 13
v_gene: TRBV29-1
d_gene: .
j_gene: TRBJ2-3
abundance: .
CDR3aa: CSVETGSTDTQYF
CDR3nt: TGCAGCGTTGAAACGGGGTCCACAGATACGCAGTATTTT

len: 15
v_gene: TRBV30
d_gene: TRBD1
j_gene: TRBJ2-4
abundance: .
CDR3aa: CAWRDRSLAKNIQYF
CDR3nt: TGTGCCTGGCGGGACAGAAGTTTAGCCAAAAACATTCAGTACTTC

len: 14
v_gene: TRBV19
d_gene: .
j_gene: TRBJ2-7
abundance: once
CDR3aa: CASSIRDSAYEQYF
CDR3nt: TGTGCCAGTAGTATTAGGGACTCAGCCTACGAGCAGTACTTC

len: 15
v_gene: TRBV7-2
d_gene: .
j_gene: TRBJ1-2
abundance: .
CDR3aa: CASSLAIESSHGYTF
CDR3nt: TGTGCCAGCAGCTTAGCTATTGAGAGTTCCCATGGCTACACCTTC

len: 13
v_gene: TRBV28
d_gene: .
j_gene: TRBJ1-1
abundance: .
CDR3aa: CASSPQRGTEAFF
CDR3nt: TGTGCCAGCAGTCCCCAAAGGGGCACTGAAGCTTTCTTT